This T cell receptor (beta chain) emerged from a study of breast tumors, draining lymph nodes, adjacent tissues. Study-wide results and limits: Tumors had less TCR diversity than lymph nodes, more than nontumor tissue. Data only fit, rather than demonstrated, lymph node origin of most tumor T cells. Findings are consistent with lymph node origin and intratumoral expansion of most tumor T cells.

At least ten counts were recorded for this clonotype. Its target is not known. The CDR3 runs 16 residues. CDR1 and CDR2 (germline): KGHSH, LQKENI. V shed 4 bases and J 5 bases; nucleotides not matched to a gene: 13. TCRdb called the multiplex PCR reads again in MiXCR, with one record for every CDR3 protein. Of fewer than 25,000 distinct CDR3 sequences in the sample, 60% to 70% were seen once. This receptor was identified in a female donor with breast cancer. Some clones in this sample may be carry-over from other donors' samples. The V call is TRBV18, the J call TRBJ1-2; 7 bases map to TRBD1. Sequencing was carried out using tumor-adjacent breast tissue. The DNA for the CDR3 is TGTGCCAGCTCACGAAACCGGGACAGCCCTGTATATGGCTACACCTTC. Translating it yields CASSRNRDSPVYGYTF.